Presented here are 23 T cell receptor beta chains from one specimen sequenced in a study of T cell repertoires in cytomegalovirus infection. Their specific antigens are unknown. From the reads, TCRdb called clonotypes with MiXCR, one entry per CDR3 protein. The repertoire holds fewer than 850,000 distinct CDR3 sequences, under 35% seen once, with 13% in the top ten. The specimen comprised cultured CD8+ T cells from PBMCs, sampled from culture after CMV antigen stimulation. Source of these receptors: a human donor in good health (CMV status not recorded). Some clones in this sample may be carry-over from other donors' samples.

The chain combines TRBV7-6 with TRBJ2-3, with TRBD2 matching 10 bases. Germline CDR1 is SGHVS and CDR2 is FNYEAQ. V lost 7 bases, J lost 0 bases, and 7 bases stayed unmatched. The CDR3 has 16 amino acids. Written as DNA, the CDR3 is TGTGCCAGCACATCTAGCGGGGGCCCTAGCACAGATACGCAGTATTTT. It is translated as CASTSSGGPSTDTQYF. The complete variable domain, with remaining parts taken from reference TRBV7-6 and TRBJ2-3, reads GAGVSQSPRYKVTKRGQDVALRCDPISGHVSLYWYRQALGQGPEFLTYFNYEAQQDKSGLPNDRFSAERPEGSISTLTIQRTEQRDSAMYRCASTSSGGPSTDTQYFGPGTRLTVL.

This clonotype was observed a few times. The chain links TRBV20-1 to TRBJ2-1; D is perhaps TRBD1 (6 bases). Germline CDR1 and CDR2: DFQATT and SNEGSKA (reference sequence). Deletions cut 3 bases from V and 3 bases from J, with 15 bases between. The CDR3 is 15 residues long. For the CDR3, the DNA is TGCAGTGCTAGGGGCCTGGACAGTAGCTACAATGAGCAGTTCTTC. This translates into CSARGLDSSYNEQFF.

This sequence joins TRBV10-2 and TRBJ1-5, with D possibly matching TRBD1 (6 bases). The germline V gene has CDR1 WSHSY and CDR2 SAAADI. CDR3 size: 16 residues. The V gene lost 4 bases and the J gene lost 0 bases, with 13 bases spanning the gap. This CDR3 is CASSAGTPYSNQPQHF. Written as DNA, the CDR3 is TGCGCCAGCAGTGCCGGGACACCTTATAGCAATCAGCCCCAGCATTTT.

The CDR3 loop reads CASSGPRDRGGNEQFF. The CDR3 DNA follows: TGTGCCAGCAGTGGGCCCCGGGACAGGGGGGGCAATGAGCAGTTCTTC. V and J are TRBV6-5 and TRBJ2-1; 11 bases fit TRBD1. Looked up from germline, CDR1 is MNHEY and CDR2 is SVGAGI. The CDR3 runs 16 residues. After removal of 5 bases from V and 6 bases from J, the junction contained 9 bases not matched to a gene.

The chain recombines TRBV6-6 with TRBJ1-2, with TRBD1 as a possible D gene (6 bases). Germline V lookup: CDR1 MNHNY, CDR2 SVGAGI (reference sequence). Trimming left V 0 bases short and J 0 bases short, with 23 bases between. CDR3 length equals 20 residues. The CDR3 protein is CASSYSTPRTETLANYGYTF. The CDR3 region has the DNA TGTGCCAGCAGTTACTCGACGCCCCGGACAGAGACACTAGCTAACTATGGCTACACCTTC.

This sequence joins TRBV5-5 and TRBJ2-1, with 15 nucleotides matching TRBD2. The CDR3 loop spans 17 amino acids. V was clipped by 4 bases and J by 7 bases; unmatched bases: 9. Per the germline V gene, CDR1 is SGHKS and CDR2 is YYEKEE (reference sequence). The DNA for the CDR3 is TGTGCCAGCAGCCTCGGACTAGCGGGGGGGCGGTTAAATGAGCAGTTCTTC. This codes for CASSLGLAGGRLNEQFF.

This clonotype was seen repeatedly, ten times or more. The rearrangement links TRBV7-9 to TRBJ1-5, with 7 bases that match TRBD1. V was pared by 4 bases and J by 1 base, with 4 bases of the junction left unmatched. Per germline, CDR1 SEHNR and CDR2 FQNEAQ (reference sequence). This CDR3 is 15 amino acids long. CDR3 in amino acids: CASSSEDRSNQPQHF. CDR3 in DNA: TGTGCCAGCAGCTCCGAGGACAGGAGCAATCAGCCCCAGCATTTT.

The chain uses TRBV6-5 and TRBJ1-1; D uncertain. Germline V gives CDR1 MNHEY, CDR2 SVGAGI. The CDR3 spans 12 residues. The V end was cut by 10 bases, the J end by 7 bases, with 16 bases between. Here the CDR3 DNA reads TGTGCCACGATCCCTCTGGTCGGTGAAGCTTTCTTT. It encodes CATIPLVGEAFF.

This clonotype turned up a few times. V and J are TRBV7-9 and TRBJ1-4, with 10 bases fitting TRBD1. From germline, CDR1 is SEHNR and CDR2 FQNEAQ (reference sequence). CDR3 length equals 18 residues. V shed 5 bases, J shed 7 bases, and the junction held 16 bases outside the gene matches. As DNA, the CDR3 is TGTGCCAGCAGCCTTCCCCCTGGGACAGGGGTTGGTTTTGAAAAACTGTTTTTT. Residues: CASSLPPGTGVGFEKLFF. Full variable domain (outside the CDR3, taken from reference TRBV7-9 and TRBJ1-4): DTGVSQNPRHKITKRGQNVTFRCDPISEHNRLYWYRQTLGQGPEFLTYFQNEAQLEKSRLLSDRFSAERPKGSFSTLEIQRTEQGDSAMYLCASSLPPGTGVGFEKLFFGSGTQLSVL.

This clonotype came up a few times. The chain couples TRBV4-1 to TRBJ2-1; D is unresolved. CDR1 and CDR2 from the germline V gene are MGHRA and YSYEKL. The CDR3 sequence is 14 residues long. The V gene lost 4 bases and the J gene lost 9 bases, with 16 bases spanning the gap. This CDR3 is CASSRTGDLGEQFF. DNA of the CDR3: TGCGCCAGCAGCCGGACGGGTGACCTGGGTGAGCAGTTCTTC.

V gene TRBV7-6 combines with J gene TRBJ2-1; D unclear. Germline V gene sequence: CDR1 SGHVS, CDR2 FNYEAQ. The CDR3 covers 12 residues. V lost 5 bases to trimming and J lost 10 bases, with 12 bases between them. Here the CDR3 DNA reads TGTGCCAGCAGCCATAAAAATCGAGAGCAGTTCTTC. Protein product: CASSHKNREQFF. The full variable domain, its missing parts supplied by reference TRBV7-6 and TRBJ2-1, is GAGVSQSPRYKVTKRGQDVALRCDPISGHVSLYWYRQALGQGPEFLTYFNYEAQQDKSGLPNDRFSAERPEGSISTLTIQRTEQRDSAMYRCASSHKNREQFFGPGTRLTVL.

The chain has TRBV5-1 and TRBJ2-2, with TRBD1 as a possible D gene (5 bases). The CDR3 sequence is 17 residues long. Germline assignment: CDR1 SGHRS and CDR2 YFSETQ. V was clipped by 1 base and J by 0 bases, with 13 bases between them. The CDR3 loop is CASSLPRATSNTGELFF. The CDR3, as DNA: TGCGCCAGCAGCTTGCCCAGGGCCACCTCGAACACCGGGGAGCTGTTTTTT.

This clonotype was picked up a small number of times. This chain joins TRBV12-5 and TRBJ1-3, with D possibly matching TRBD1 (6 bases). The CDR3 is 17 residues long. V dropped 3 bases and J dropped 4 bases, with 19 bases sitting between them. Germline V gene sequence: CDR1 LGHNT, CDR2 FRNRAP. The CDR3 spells CASGFETGQQLGNTIYF. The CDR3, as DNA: TGTGCTAGTGGTTTCGAGACAGGACAGCAGCTCGGAAACACCATATATTTT.

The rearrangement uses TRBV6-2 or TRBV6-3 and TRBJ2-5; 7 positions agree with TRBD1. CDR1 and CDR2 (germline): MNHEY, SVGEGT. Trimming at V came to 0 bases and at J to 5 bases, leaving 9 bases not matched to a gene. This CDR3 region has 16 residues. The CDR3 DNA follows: TGTGCCAGCAGTTACTCGACAGGGAGCCAGTGGGAGACCCAGTACTTC. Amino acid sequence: CASSYSTGSQWETQYF.

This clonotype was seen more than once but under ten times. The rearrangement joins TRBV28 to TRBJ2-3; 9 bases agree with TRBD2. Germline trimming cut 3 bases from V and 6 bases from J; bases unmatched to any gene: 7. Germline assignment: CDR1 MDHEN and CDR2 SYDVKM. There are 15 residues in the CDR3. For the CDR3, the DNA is TGTGCCAGCAGTTTTAGCGGGGGAGCTCAGGATACGCAGTATTTT. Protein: CASSFSGGAQDTQYF.

CDR3 in DNA: TGTGCCAGCAGCGCCGGACAGGGGTTGACTAACTATGGCTACACCTTC. Amino acid sequence: CASSAGQGLTNYGYTF. The rearrangement links TRBV9 to TRBJ1-2; 9 nucleotides agree with TRBD1. The CDR3 has 16 residues. V was pared by 3 bases and J by 0 bases, with 6 bases of the junction left unmatched. Germline V gives CDR1 SGDLS, CDR2 YYNGEE.

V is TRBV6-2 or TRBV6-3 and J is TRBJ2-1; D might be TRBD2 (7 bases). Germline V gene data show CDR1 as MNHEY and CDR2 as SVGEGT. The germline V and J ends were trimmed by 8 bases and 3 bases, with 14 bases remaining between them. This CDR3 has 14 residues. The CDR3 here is CASLGGGLYNEQFF. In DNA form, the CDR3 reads TGTGCCAGCCTAGGGGGGGGGCTCTACAATGAGCAGTTCTTC.

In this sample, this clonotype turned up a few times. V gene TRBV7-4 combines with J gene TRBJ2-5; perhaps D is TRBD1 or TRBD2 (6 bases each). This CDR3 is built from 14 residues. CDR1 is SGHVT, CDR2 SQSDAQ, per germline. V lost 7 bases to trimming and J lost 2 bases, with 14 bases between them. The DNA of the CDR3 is TGTGCCAGCACCTCGGGGGCCGAGCAAGAGACCCAGTACTTC. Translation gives CASTSGAEQETQYF.

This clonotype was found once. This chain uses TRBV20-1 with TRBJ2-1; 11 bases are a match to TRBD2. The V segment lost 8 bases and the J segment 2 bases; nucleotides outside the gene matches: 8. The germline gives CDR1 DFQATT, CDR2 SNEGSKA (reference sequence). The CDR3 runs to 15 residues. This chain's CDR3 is CSCTNSGGAYNEQFF. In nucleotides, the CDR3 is TGCAGTTGCACTAATAGCGGGGGGGCCTACAATGAGCAGTTCTTC.

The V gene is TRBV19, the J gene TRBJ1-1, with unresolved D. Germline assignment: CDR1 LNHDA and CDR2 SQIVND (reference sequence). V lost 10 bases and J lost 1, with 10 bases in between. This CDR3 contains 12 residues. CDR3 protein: CATIWGNTEAFF. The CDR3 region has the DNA TGTGCCACTATATGGGGGAACACTGAAGCTTTCTTT.

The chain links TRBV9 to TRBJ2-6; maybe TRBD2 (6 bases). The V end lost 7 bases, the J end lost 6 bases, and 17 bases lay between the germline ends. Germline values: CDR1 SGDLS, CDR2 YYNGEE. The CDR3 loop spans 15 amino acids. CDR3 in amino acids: CASQAGSGEANVLTF. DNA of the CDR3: TGTGCCAGCCAGGCGGGTTCGGGGGAGGCCAACGTCCTGACTTTC. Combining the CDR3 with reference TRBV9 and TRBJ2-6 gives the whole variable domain DSGVTQTPKHLITATGQRVTLRCSPRSGDLSVYWYQQSLDQGLQFLIQYYNGEERAKGNILERFSAQQFPDLHSELNLSSLELGDSALYFCASQAGSGEANVLTFGAGSRLTVL.

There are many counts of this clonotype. The CDR3 is CASSLRQGTNEKLFF. The CDR3 DNA sequence: TGTGCCAGCAGCTTACGGCAGGGGACTAATGAAAAACTGTTTTTT. The chain employs TRBV7-6 and TRBJ1-4; the D gene is possibly TRBD1 (6 bases). Germline lookup yields CDR1 SGHVS and CDR2 FNYEAQ. The V and J ends lost 2 bases and 2 bases respectively, with 9 bases between them. This CDR3 spans 15 amino acids.

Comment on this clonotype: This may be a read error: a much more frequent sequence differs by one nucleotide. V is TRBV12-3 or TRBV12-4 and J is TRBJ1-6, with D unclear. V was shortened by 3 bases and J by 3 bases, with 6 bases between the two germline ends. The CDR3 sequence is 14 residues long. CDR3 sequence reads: CASSLSVYNSPLHF. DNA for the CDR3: TGTGCCAGCAGTTTGAGTGTCTATAATTCACCCCTCCACTTT.